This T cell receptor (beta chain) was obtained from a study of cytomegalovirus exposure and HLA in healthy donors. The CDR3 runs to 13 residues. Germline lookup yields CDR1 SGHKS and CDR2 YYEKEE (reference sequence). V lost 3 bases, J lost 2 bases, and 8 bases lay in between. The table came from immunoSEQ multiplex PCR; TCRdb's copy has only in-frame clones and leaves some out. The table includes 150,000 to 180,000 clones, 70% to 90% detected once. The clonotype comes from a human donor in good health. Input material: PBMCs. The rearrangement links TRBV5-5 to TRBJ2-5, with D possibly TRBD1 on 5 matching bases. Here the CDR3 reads CASSSDIQETQYF. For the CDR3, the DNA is TGTGCCAGCAGCTCGGACATACAAGAGACCCAGTACTTC.